A single sample gave rise to the 27 T cell receptor beta chains below, sequenced in a study of T cell responses to AZD1222 COVID-19 vaccine. Assay: immunoSEQ multiplex PCR; the TCRdb copy retains only in-frame clones and omits some. The table has some 110,000 clones, 93% seen once. The sequenced sample was peripheral blood, obtained on day 0 of AZD1222 vaccination. The receptors originated from an adult in good health.

The rearrangement uses TRBV27 and TRBJ1-2; possible D gene TRBD1, 6 bases. The CDR3 length is 13 residues. V lost 6 bases and J lost 8, with 16 bases in between. Germline V CDR1 and CDR2: MNHEY, SMNVEV (reference sequence). CDR3 sequence: CASSQQGSGGYTF. CDR3 nucleotide sequence: TGTGCCAGCAGCCAACAGGGTAGTGGCGGCTACACCTTC.

V is TRBV27 and J is TRBJ2-7; D is undetermined. The V end was cut by 10 bases, the J end by 3 bases, with 10 bases between. Germline loops: CDR1 MNHEY, CDR2 SMNVEV (reference sequence). The CDR3 length is 11 residues. CDR3 residues: CATSRGYEQYF. CDR3 DNA sequence: TGTGCCACCTCCCGAGGCTACGAGCAGTACTTC.

The chain joins TRBV19 to TRBJ1-3; D unclear. Between the trimmed V and J ends, which lost 2 bases and 0 bases, there was a span of 14 bases. The germline V gene has CDR1 LNHDA and CDR2 SQIVND (reference sequence). The CDR3 covers 17 residues. The CDR3 DNA reads TGTGCCAGTAGTATATATGCGGCCATCAACTCTGGAAACACCATATATTTT. This sequence encodes CASSIYAAINSGNTIYF.

V gene TRBV11-2 combines with J gene TRBJ1-1; no definite D call. The length of the CDR3 is 14 residues. Germline V gene sequence: CDR1 SGHAT, CDR2 FQNNGV. V was shortened by 1 base and J by 6 bases, with 12 bases between the two germline ends. The CDR3 loop is CASSLARRGPEAFF. CDR3 sequence (DNA): TGTGCCAGCAGCTTAGCGCGTAGAGGGCCTGAAGCTTTCTTT. The whole variable domain, remainder taken from reference TRBV11-2 and TRBJ1-1, is EAGVAQSPRYKIIEKRQSVAFWCNPISGHATLYWYQQILGQGPKLLIQFQNNGVVDDSQLPKDRFSAERLKGVDSTLKIQPAKLEDSAVYLCASSLARRGPEAFFGQGTRLTVV.

V usage is TRBV5-1 and J usage is TRBJ2-3; TRBD2 matches at 7 bases. This CDR3 region has 15 residues. Germline trimming cut 2 bases from V and 6 bases from J; bases unmatched to any gene: 9. Germline CDR1 is SGHRS and CDR2 is YFSETQ. Written as DNA, the CDR3 is TGCGCCAGCAGCTTCGGGGGGAGGGCCTGGGATACGCAGTATTTT. Translation gives CASSFGGRAWDTQYF. Combining the CDR3 with reference TRBV5-1 and TRBJ2-3 gives the whole variable domain KAGVTQTPRYLIKTRGQQVTLSCSPISGHRSVSWYQQTPGQGLQFLFEYFSETQRNKGNFPGRFSGRQFSNSRSEMNVSTLELGDSALYLCASSFGGRAWDTQYFGPGTRLTVL.

This sequence joins TRBV9 and TRBJ2-5, with TRBD1 as a possible D gene (5 bases). With 4 bases removed from V and 7 bases from J, the gap between germline ends came to 17 bases. The CDR3 totals 14 residues. Germline V gives CDR1 SGDLS, CDR2 YYNGEE. For the CDR3, the DNA is TGTGCCAGCAGCCCTCAGGGCCTCGACGGGACCCAGTACTTC. Residues: CASSPQGLDGTQYF.

This chain joins TRBV30 and TRBJ2-5; the D is unclear. V lost 1 base, J lost 4 bases, and 1 base lay in between. CDR3 size: 10 residues. From germline, CDR1 is GTSNPN and CDR2 SVGIG (reference sequence). CDR3 in amino acids: CAWSGETQYF. CDR3 nucleotides: TGTGCCTGGAGTGGAGAGACCCAGTACTTC.

Written as DNA, the CDR3 is TGTGCCAGCAGCCCCGGACAGGGATTGGGTGAAAAACTGTTTTTT. Encoded protein: CASSPGQGLGEKLFF. The rearrangement joins TRBV5-6 to TRBJ1-4; 8 nucleotides align to TRBD1. Germline V lookup: CDR1 SGHDT, CDR2 YYEEEE. J was trimmed by 7 bases and V by 4 bases; bases with no gene match: 9. The CDR3 is 15 residues long.

This clone was seen only once. The rearrangement uses TRBV15 and TRBJ2-5; D ambiguous. CDR3 length: 12 amino acids. Germline V gene data show CDR1 as LNHNV and CDR2 as YYDKDF (reference sequence). V gave up 4 bases and J gave up 5 bases, with 8 bases separating them. CDR3 sequence reads: CATSKARETQYF. CDR3 nucleotides: TGTGCCACCAGCAAGGCGCGGGAGACCCAGTACTTC.

The rearrangement joins TRBV30 to TRBJ2-3, with D unclear. There are 15 residues in the CDR3. CDR1 is GTSNPN, CDR2 SVGIG, per germline (reference sequence). Trimming removed 6 bases at V and 1 base at J, with 17 bases between. CDR3 residues: CACGLNGARTDTQYF. The CDR3 nucleotides are TGTGCCTGTGGGTTGAATGGCGCCCGCACAGATACGCAGTATTTT.

The chain recombines TRBV14 with TRBJ2-5; D is ambiguous. The CDR3 has 15 residues. Trimming shortened V by 2 bases and J by 0 bases, and 10 bases separated the two germline ends. Germline CDR1 SGHDN, CDR2 FVKESK. This CDR3 is CASSQYRSDQETQYF. In DNA form, the CDR3 reads TGTGCCAGCAGCCAATACCGATCGGACCAAGAGACCCAGTACTTC.

This chain links TRBV3-1 (or the pseudogene TRBV3-2) with TRBJ1-1; D might be TRBD1 (5 bases). The CDR3 extends over 15 amino acids. The V end was cut by 4 bases, the J end by 1 base, with 13 bases between. The germline CDR1 and CDR2 sequences are LGHDT and YNNKEL (reference sequence). The CDR3 protein is CASSPRQQPNTEAFF. CDR3 nucleotide sequence: TGTGCCAGCAGCCCCCGACAGCAGCCGAACACTGAAGCTTTCTTT.

The chain is built from TRBV7-2 and TRBJ2-7; no reliable D call. The CDR3 extends over 15 amino acids. V lost 0 bases and J lost 2, with 11 bases in between. In germline, CDR1 is SGHTA, CDR2 FQGNSA. CDR3 nucleotide sequence: TGTGCCAGCAGCTTAGCAGGCTACGGAGCCTACGAGCAGTACTTC. Encoded protein: CASSLAGYGAYEQYF.

This clone was seen a single time. This sequence joins TRBV6-1 and TRBJ2-6, with TRBD1 matching over 10 bases. The CDR3 contains 16 residues. With 4 bases clipped from V and 0 bases from J, the junction kept 0 bases outside the gene matches. The germline V gene encodes CDR1 MNHNS and CDR2 SASEGT. CDR3 sequence: CASSGTGGSGANVLTF. The CDR3 DNA sequence: TGTGCCAGCAGTGGGACAGGGGGCTCTGGGGCCAACGTCCTGACTTTC.

This clone was seen only a few times. The chain recombines TRBV7-8 with TRBJ2-5; 9 positions match TRBD2. This CDR3 has 13 residues. From germline, CDR1 is SGHVS and CDR2 FQNEAQ. After removal of 8 bases from V and 5 bases from J, the junction contained 6 bases not matched to a gene. As DNA, the CDR3 is TGTGCCAGCCGCAAAGCGGGGGGCGAGACCCAGTACTTC. Its translation: CASRKAGGETQYF.

The CDR3 DNA sequence: TGCGCCAGCAGCCAAGTCGGGGCTGTGGCTTCTGGCTACACCTTC. It encodes CASSQVGAVASGYTF. The genes are TRBV4-1 and TRBJ1-2, with D maybe TRBD1 (5 bases). Deletions cut 1 base from V and 7 bases from J, with 16 bases between. This CDR3 region has 15 residues. Germline V gene lookup returns CDR1 MGHRA and CDR2 YSYEKL.

This chain links TRBV5-1 with TRBJ2-1, with D possibly being TRBD1 (7 bases). Per germline, CDR1 SGHRS and CDR2 YFSETQ. CDR3 size: 15 residues. V lost 4 bases and J lost 7, with 18 bases in between. The CDR3 DNA reads TGCGCCAGCAGCACCGACAGGGACTTTGCAAATGAGCAGTTCTTC. Its protein is CASSTDRDFANEQFF. The full variable domain, rest sourced from reference TRBV5-1 and TRBJ2-1, is KAGVTQTPRYLIKTRGQQVTLSCSPISGHRSVSWYQQTPGQGLQFLFEYFSETQRNKGNFPGRFSGRQFSNSRSEMNVSTLELGDSALYLCASSTDRDFANEQFFGPGTRLTVL.

The gene calls are TRBV18 and TRBJ2-7; perhaps TRBD1 as D (5 bases). V was shortened by 5 bases and J by 2 bases, with 16 bases between the two germline ends. Germline loops: CDR1 KGHSH, CDR2 LQKENI. This CDR3 comprises 15 residues. In DNA form, the CDR3 reads TGTGCCAGCTCATCGACAGCCGTACGTCCCTACGAGCAGTACTTC. This sequence encodes CASSSTAVRPYEQYF.

The V gene is TRBV30, the J gene TRBJ2-1, with a tentative D call TRBD2 (6 bases). The germline gives CDR1 GTSNPN, CDR2 SVGIG (reference sequence). This CDR3 has 13 amino acids. With 3 bases removed from V and 15 bases from J, the gap between germline ends came to 21 bases. In DNA, the CDR3 is TGTGCCTGGAGGAGAGGATACAATGAGGAGGGGTTCTTC. This sequence encodes CAWRRGYNEEGFF. The full variable domain, with the rest looked up from reference TRBV30 and TRBJ2-1, is SQTIHQWPATLVQPVGSPLSLECTVEGTSNPNLYWYRQAAGRGLQLLFYSVGIGQISSEVPQNLSASRPQDRQFILSSKKLLLSDSGFYLCAWRRGYNEEGFFGPGTRLTVL.

This chain joins TRBV6-5 and TRBJ2-7; 10 positions agree with TRBD1. CDR3 size: 12 residues. V lost 8 bases to trimming and J lost 6 bases; unmatched junction nucleotides: 4. Germline V gives CDR1 MNHEY, CDR2 SVGAGI. CDR3 DNA sequence: TGTGCCAGCGGACAGGGGGAAATCGAGCAGTACTTC. This translates into CASGQGEIEQYF.

This chain joins TRBV19 and TRBJ2-3; D is unresolved. The CDR3 spans 16 residues. Deletions cut 5 bases from V and 1 base from J, with 16 bases between. The germline V gene has CDR1 LNHDA and CDR2 SQIVND (reference sequence). The CDR3 DNA is TGTGCCAGTAGTCCTGACTTGCTCGGAGGCACAGATACGCAGTATTTT. It yields the protein CASSPDLLGGTDTQYF.

This chain connects TRBV7-9 to TRBJ2-1, with D unresolved. This CDR3 is 15 amino acids long. The V gene lost 6 bases and the J gene lost 4 bases, with 16 bases spanning the gap. Germline V lookup: CDR1 SEHNR, CDR2 FQNEAQ (reference sequence). The CDR3 DNA reads as TGTGCCAGCAGGGATCTTGCCACCGAATACAATGAGCAGTTCTTC. The encoded protein is CASRDLATEYNEQFF.

This chain uses TRBV21-1 with TRBJ1-2; the table assigns TRBD1, which was not confirmed against the DNA. TRBV21-1 is described as a pseudogene. This CDR3 is 15 amino acids long. CDR3 region: CASTGQGTANYGYTF. In DNA, the CDR3 is TGTGCCAGCACGGGACAGGGGACCGCTAACTATGGCTACACCTTC.

V usage is TRBV6-5 and J usage is TRBJ2-2; no reliable D call. Germline V lookup: CDR1 MNHEY, CDR2 SVGAGI. V was clipped by 4 bases and J by 4 bases, with 10 bases between them. This CDR3 comprises 14 residues. The CDR3 bases are TGTGCCAGCAGTTTCCGGTCTCCCACCGGGGAGCTGTTTTTT. The encoded protein is CASSFRSPTGELFF.

J is TRBJ2-1 and V is TRBV9; 11 nucleotides agree with TRBD1. This CDR3 contains 16 residues. CDR1 is SGDLS, CDR2 YYNGEE, per germline. V dropped 5 bases and J dropped 2; count of bases not matched to a gene: 6. The CDR3 nucleotides are TGTGCCAGCAGTGACTGGACAGGGGGCACCTACAATGAGCAGTTCTTC. Its translation is CASSDWTGGTYNEQFF. Drawing the rest from reference TRBV9 and TRBJ2-1, the complete variable domain is DSGVTQTPKHLITATGQRVTLRCSPRSGDLSVYWYQQSLDQGLQFLIQYYNGEERAKGNILERFSAQQFPDLHSELNLSSLELGDSALYFCASSDWTGGTYNEQFFGPGTRLTVL.

This clone was recorded only once. This rearrangement joins TRBV6-1 to TRBJ1-5; D remains unclear. The CDR3 is 15 residues long. CDR1 is MNHNS and CDR2 is SASEGT in the germline V gene. Trimming took 2 bases from V and 0 from J, leaving 8 bases between them. In nucleotides, the CDR3 is TGTGCCAGCAGTGAAATGAGTTATAGCAATCAGCCCCAGCATTTT. Its protein is CASSEMSYSNQPQHF.

The V call is TRBV6-5, the J call TRBJ2-5, with unresolved D. This CDR3 comprises 13 residues. In germline, CDR1 is MNHEY, CDR2 SVGAGI. The V end was cut by 7 bases, the J end by 5 bases, with 14 bases between. CDR3 bases: TGTGCCAGCACAGTGCAAACCAGCGAGACCCAGTACTTC. Residues: CASTVQTSETQYF.